One and the same sample provided the 6 T cell receptor beta chains below, sequenced in a study of cytomegalovirus exposure and HLA in healthy donors. The PCR contained 60 Vbeta and 13 Jbeta primers. Method: immunoSEQ multiplex PCR; TCRdb's copy keeps in-frame clones and lacks some. Of about 170,000 clones listed, roughly 81% are singletons. Sequencing was performed on PBMCs. These TCRs come from a man younger than 35 in good health and CMV-seropositive.

The rearrangement uses TRBV7-8 and TRBJ2-5; D call uncertain. The CDR3 spans 17 residues. CDR1 SGHVS and CDR2 FQNEAQ come from the germline V gene. V lost 6 bases, J lost 1 base, and 21 bases lay in between. CDR3 DNA sequence: TGTGCCAGCAGGCCCCGAGAGCTAGTTCGGCGCCAAGAGACCCAGTACTTC. The encoded protein is CASRPRELVRRQETQYF.

V and J are TRBV7-9 and TRBJ2-1, with D tentatively TRBD2 (5 bases). The V end lost 3 bases, the J end lost 0 bases, and 9 bases lay between the germline ends. The CDR3 length is 15 residues. Germline CDR1 SEHNR, CDR2 FQNEAQ (reference sequence). In nucleotides, the CDR3 is TGTGCCAGCAGCTTCGGGGTGGTCTCCTACAATGAGCAGTTCTTC. This translates into CASSFGVVSYNEQFF.

The rearrangement links TRBV29-1 to TRBJ2-3; TRBD2 might be the D (6 bases). The length of the CDR3 is 15 residues. Germline CDR1 reads SQVTM; CDR2 reads ANQGSEA. Trimming shortened V by 4 bases and J by 1 base, and 15 bases separated the two germline ends. CDR3 coding DNA: TGCAGCGTTGTGGGGGGAAAGTCTGGCACAGATACGCAGTATTTT. Protein sequence: CSVVGGKSGTDTQYF.

The J gene is TRBJ2-3, the V gene TRBV10-3; the D gene is possibly TRBD1 (5 bases). Germline V lookup: CDR1 ENHRY, CDR2 SYGVKD. Trimming took off 11 bases at V and 0 bases at J, with 15 bases between the two ends. CDR3 length: 14 amino acids. The CDR3 loop reads CAARAAASTDTQYF. Written as DNA, the CDR3 is TGTGCCGCCAGGGCTGCAGCTAGCACAGATACGCAGTATTTT.

In this sample, this clone turned up a few times. The V call is TRBV7-2, the J call TRBJ2-1; D perhaps matches TRBD2 (6 bases). CDR1 is SGHTA and CDR2 is FQGNSA in the germline V gene. V shed 0 bases and J shed 0 bases, with 12 bases lying between them. The CDR3 consists of 17 residues. CDR3 coding DNA: TGTGCCAGCAGCTTAGCAGAGGCGGGGAGCTCCTACAATGAGCAGTTCTTC. It specifies CASSLAEAGSSYNEQFF.

V gene TRBV4-3 combines with J gene TRBJ2-1, with 10 bases lining up with TRBD2. Germline V gene data show CDR1 as LGHNA and CDR2 as YSLEER. The V segment lost 4 bases and the J segment 0 bases; nucleotides outside the gene matches: 9. The CDR3 runs 18 residues. The CDR3 loop is CASSPGTSELSSYNEQFF. In DNA form, the CDR3 reads TGCGCCAGCAGCCCGGGGACTAGCGAACTGAGCTCCTACAATGAGCAGTTCTTC.